This T cell receptor beta chain was obtained from a study of preoperative IRX-2 immunotherapy in early breast cancer. Sequencing was performed with immunoSEQ multiplex PCR; in TCRdb, only in-frame clones are kept and a portion is missing. In the table there are 34,000 or so clones, 75% to 90% of which are singletons. Treatment reported: preoperative locoregional IRX-2 cytokine immunotherapy. The CDR3 is made up of 16 amino acids. With 4 bases removed from V and 0 bases from J, the gap between germline ends came to 12 bases. Germline V gene data show CDR1 as SGHVS and CDR2 as FNYEAQ. The chain links TRBV7-6 to TRBJ1-4; no definite D call. The sample here was lymph node tissue, taken from a patient treated with IRX-2 immunotherapy. The sequence came from a human donor with breast cancer. The CDR3 DNA sequence: TGTGCCAGCAGCTCGGGTCTCACGCCAACTAATGAAAAACTGTTTTTT. Translated, it gives CASSSGLTPTNEKLFF.